This T cell receptor (beta chain) was retrieved from a study of blood T cells in healthy people across ages. General study findings and limits: Without sorted subsets, naive and antigen-experienced compartments could not be conclusively compared.

The CDR3 runs 19 residues. V lost 5 bases and J lost 0, with 22 bases in between. From germline, CDR1 is MDHEN and CDR2 SYDVKM. PCR was performed a second time for 7 to 11 cycles using a sample-barcoded 5' primer and a J-beta primer mix. TCRdb passed the 5' RACE reads through MiXCR, listing each CDR3 protein once. This sample has 550,000 to 650,000 distinct CDR3 sequences, with about 26% found just once. This clonotype was observed a handful of times. Its target is unknown. The donors, aged about 6 to 95, were healthy Caucasians from Russia. Per-sample yields of isolated PBMCs were at least 7 million. The same data also contributed to another study, on T cells of mothers and their children.

This sequence joins TRBV28 and TRBJ1-4; D may be TRBD1 (6 bases). The clonotype originates from a boy aged 2 to 10 in good health. Sequencing was performed on blood. DNA for the CDR3: TGTGCCAGCAGTCCACTTCAACTCAGGGGAAGCCCAACTAATGAAAAACTGTTTTTT. It specifies CASSPLQLRGSPTNEKLFF.